This is a list of T cell receptor beta chains from one sample in a study of cytomegalovirus exposure and HLA in healthy donors. Sequencing was performed with immunoSEQ multiplex PCR; in TCRdb, only in-frame clones are kept and a portion is missing. The sample lists 150,000 to 200,000 clones, 76% occurring once. Sequencing input: PBMCs. The receptors were sampled from a woman in her twenties or thirties in good health and CMV-seropositive. The CDR3 runs from the conserved cysteine through the conserved F or W. D genes are given only for firm matches. A clone size is listed for some rows: how often the clone was seen (once, few, many), or a class if it is expanded.

j_gene | d_gene | v_gene | abundance | CDR3nt | CDR3aa
TRBJ1-1 | TRBD1 | TRBV28 | - | TGTGCCAGCAGCCCGGGACAGGGGAACACTGAAGCTTTCTTT | CASSPGQGNTEAFF
TRBJ1-3 | - | TRBV28 | once | TGTGCCAGCAGACCACCGGGTGCTTGGGGAAACACCATATATTTT | CASRPPGAWGNTIYF
TRBJ2-7 | - | TRBV20-1 | - | TGCAGTGCTAGAGACAGTTACGAGCAGTACTTC | CSARDSYEQYF
TRBJ2-7 | TRBD2 | TRBV28 | - | TGTGCCAGCAGTGGCGGGGGGAACTACGAGCAGTACTTC | CASSGGGNYEQYF
TRBJ2-3 | - | TRBV18 | - | TGTGCCAGCTCACCTGCGGGGACAGATACGCAGTATTTT | CASSPAGTDTQYF
TRBJ1-6 | TRBD1 | TRBV7-2 | once | TGTGCCAGCAGCACAGGGGGCGGTAATTCACCCCTCCACTTT | CASSTGGGNSPLHF
TRBJ1-1 | - | TRBV5-6 | - | TGTGCCAGCAGCTGGAACGGGGGGACGCGTTTGAACACTGAAGCTTTCTTT | CASSWNGGTRLNTEAFF
TRBJ2-7 | - | TRBV10-3 | - | TGTGCCATCAGTGAGCAGGTCGGCGAGCAGTACTTC | CAISEQVGEQYF
TRBJ1-4 | - | TRBV20-1 | once | TGCAGTGCTAACACAGGGAAAGGGCTGTTTTTT | CSANTGKGLFF
TRBJ1-2 | - | TRBV4-3 | - | TGCGCCAGCAGCCAAATGGGGGGAAGGGGTGGCTACACCTTC | CASSQMGGRGGYTF
TRBJ2-2 | TRBD2 | TRBV11-3 | - | TGTGCCAGCAGCTTAGGCGGGGGGAACGCGAACACCGGGGAGCTGTTTTTT | CASSLGGGNANTGELFF
TRBJ1-4 | - | TRBV2 | once | TGTGCCAGCAGATGGACAGATGAAAAACTGTTTTTT | CASRWTDEKLFF
TRBJ2-7 | - | TRBV10-3 | once | TGTGCCATCAGTGAGTCGGGGGCAAGCTACGAGCAGTACTTC | CAISESGASYEQYF
TRBJ2-7 | - | TRBV5-4 | few | TGTGCCAGCAGCTTGTCTGACAGCTCCTACGAGCAGTACTTC | CASSLSDSSYEQYF
TRBJ2-6 | - | TRBV29-1 | - | TGCAGCGTTGAAGAGAGAAAGGGGGCCAACGTCCTGACTTTC | CSVEERKGANVLTF
TRBJ2-3 | TRBD2 | TRBV4-2 | - | TGTGCCAGCAGCCAAGACCAGCGGGGGAGACCTAGCACAGATACGCAGTATTTT | CASSQDQRGRPSTDTQYF
TRBJ2-3 | TRBD1 | TRBV4-1 | - | TGCGCCAGCAGCCAAGATCAATCATCGGGACAGGCCAAGTATTTT | CASSQDQSSGQAKYF
TRBJ2-4 | - | TRBV28 | - | TGTGCCAGCAGCTCCCAAGGAGCCCTGGCCAAAAACATTCAGTACTTC | CASSSQGALAKNIQYF
TRBJ1-1 | - | TRBV7-3 | - | TGTGCCAGCCAACCTGGAAGCGTGAACACTGAAGCTTTCTTT | CASQPGSVNTEAFF
TRBJ1-5 | TRBD1 | TRBV9 | - | TGTGCCAGCAGCGTCGGGACAGGAAATCAGCCCCAGCATTTT | CASSVGTGNQPQHF
TRBJ1-6 | - | TRBV5-1 | - | TGCGCCAGCAGACCCGCGGGGCTCTATAATTCACCCCTCCACTTT | CASRPAGLYNSPLHF
TRBJ1-5 | - | TRBV7-6 | - | TGTGCCAGCAGCTTAGAGGTCGGACAAGGGAAACAGCCCCAGCATTTT | CASSLEVGQGKQPQHF
TRBJ2-7 | TRBD1 | TRBV5-5 | - | TGTGCCAGCAGCCCCAGAACAGGGGCCGTGGAGCAGTACTTC | CASSPRTGAVEQYF
TRBJ2-7 | - | TRBV7-9 | - | TGTTCCAGCAGCTTAGGCGCCACCGAGCAGTACTTC | CSSSLGATEQYF
TRBJ2-3 | - | TRBV7-2 | - | TGTGCCAGCAGCTTAGCGGGGACATCTAGCACAGATACGCAGTATTTT | CASSLAGTSSTDTQYF
TRBJ2-5 | TRBD2 | TRBV6-1 | few | TGTGCCAGCAGAACCGGGGGGGGAGGGACCCAGTACTTC | CASRTGGGGTQYF
TRBJ2-3 | - | TRBV27 | few | TGTGCCAGCAGTTGGGCAAGGTGGGCAGATACGCAGTATTTT | CASSWARWADTQYF
TRBJ2-3 | TRBD1 | TRBV29-1 | - | TGCAGCGTTGACCCGGGACAGGGGGCTTATACGCAGTATTTT | CSVDPGQGAYTQYF
TRBJ2-7 | - | TRBV7-9 | - | TGTGCCAGCAGCAAGGTAGGGGGGGCCGAGCAGTACTTC | CASSKVGGAEQYF
TRBJ2-3 | TRBD2 | TRBV7-9 | - | TGTGCCAGCAGCTCGGGACTAGCGGGGGTCACAGATACGCAGTATTTT | CASSSGLAGVTDTQYF
TRBJ2-7 | - | TRBV5-1 | - | TGCGCCAGCAGCTTGAGGGGGCGAACTGCGGCGGGGGAGCAGTACTTC | CASSLRGRTAAGEQYF
TRBJ1-1 | - | TRBV5-1 | once | TGCGCCAGCAGTTTTGGGTGGGCTTGGGACACTGAAGCTTTCTTT | CASSFGWAWDTEAFF
TRBJ1-2 | TRBD1 | TRBV28 | - | TGTGCCAGCAGTTTAGCCCGGGACAGGGATGGCTACACCTTC | CASSLARDRDGYTF